Each of the 17 T cell receptor beta chains below was sequenced from the same sample in a study of blood T cells in healthy people across ages. PCR was performed a second time for roughly 7 to 12 cycles using a sample-barcoded 5' primer and a J-beta primer mix. TCRdb recomputed calls from the 5' RACE reads with MiXCR, one row per CDR3 protein. In the table there are hundreds of thousands of distinct CDR3 sequences, about 34% of which are singletons. Material for sequencing was blood. These receptors were taken from a woman of 80 years or more in good health.

This clonotype was counted at least ten times. The rearrangement joins TRBV5-1 to TRBJ2-3, with D perhaps assigned TRBD1 or TRBD2 (5 bases each). CDR1 SGHRS and CDR2 YFSETQ come from the germline V gene. The V end lost 1 base, the J end lost 2 bases, and 8 bases lay between the germline ends. This CDR3 contains 14 residues. Here the CDR3 DNA reads TGCGCCAGCAGCTTGAGGGACCTCACAGATACGCAGTATTTT. Translating it yields CASSLRDLTDTQYF.

The V gene is TRBV2, the J gene TRBJ1-1; D might be TRBD1 (5 bases). This CDR3 has 15 amino acids. Germline lookup yields CDR1 SNHLY and CDR2 FYNNEI. V was cut by 2 bases and J by 1 base, with 11 bases left in between. In DNA form, the CDR3 reads TGTGCCAGCAGTGAACGGGGAGGACAGAACACTGAAGCTTTCTTT. Amino acid sequence: CASSERGGQNTEAFF.

This clonotype was picked up many times. CDR3 sequence: CASSPRTAPQETQYF. The CDR3 DNA is TGTGCCAGCTCACCAAGAACAGCTCCTCAAGAGACCCAGTACTTC. V gene TRBV18 combines with J gene TRBJ2-5, with D unclear. There are 15 residues in the CDR3. V lost 2 bases and J 2 bases, leaving 12 bases between the germline ends. Germline V lookup: CDR1 KGHSH, CDR2 LQKENI.

J is TRBJ2-2 and V is TRBV6-6; 7 positions agree with TRBD1. CDR1 and CDR2 from the germline V gene are MNHNY and SVGAGI (reference sequence). V lost 7 bases, J lost 0 bases, and 2 bases stayed unmatched. CDR3 length: 14 amino acids. DNA of the CDR3: TGTGCCAGCATTACAGGGGCGAACACCGGGGAGCTGTTTTTT. It is translated as CASITGANTGELFF.

This clonotype was picked up many times. The J gene is TRBJ1-6, the V gene TRBV12-3 or TRBV12-4, with D hard to call. The CDR3 covers 13 residues. The V end lost 7 bases, the J end lost 6 bases, and 10 bases lay between the germline ends. The CDR3 DNA reads TGTGCCAGCAAACGAGGCAGTAATTCACCCCTCCACTTT. This encodes CASKRGSNSPLHF.

The sample holds a few counts of this clonotype. This may be a read error: a much more frequent sequence differs by one nucleotide. The chain combines TRBV7-2 with TRBJ2-1, with D unclear. Per the germline V gene, CDR1 is SGHTA and CDR2 is FQGNSA. V was clipped by 0 bases and J by 10 bases, with 10 bases between them. The CDR3 consists of 13 residues. The DNA of the CDR3 is TGTGCCAGCAGCTTAGCGGTTTCCTACGAGCAGTTCTTC. It translates to CASSLAVSYEQFF.

The rearrangement links TRBV7-2 to TRBJ1-2; no firm D call. Germline CDR1 SGHTA, CDR2 FQGNSA. V dropped 2 bases and J dropped 3 bases, with 7 bases sitting between them. This CDR3 comprises 13 residues. The DNA of the CDR3 is TGTGCCAGCAGCTTAACCAGCGACTATGGCTACACCTTC. Residues: CASSLTSDYGYTF. Full variable domain (outside the CDR3, taken from reference TRBV7-2 and TRBJ1-2): GAGVSQSPSNKVTEKGKDVELRCDPISGHTALYWYRQSLGQGLEFLIYFQGNSAPDKSGLPSDRFSAERTGGSVSTLTIQRTQQEDSAVYLCASSLTSDYGYTFGSGTRLTVV.

This clonotype was seen repeatedly, ten times or more. J is TRBJ2-7 and V is TRBV25-1, with 8 bases matching TRBD1. CDR1 and CDR2 (germline): MGHDK, SYGVNS. V was clipped by 11 bases and J by 3 bases; unmatched bases: 6. The CDR3 loop spans 12 amino acids. CDR3 sequence (DNA): TGTGCCGTCGGACAGGGCGGCTACGAGCAGTACTTC. This translates into CAVGQGGYEQYF.

This chain connects TRBV20-1 to TRBJ1-2, with 9 bases matching TRBD1. Per the germline V gene, CDR1 is DFQATT and CDR2 is SNEGSKA (reference sequence). Unmatched junction bases numbered 8, after V lost 3 bases and J lost 6 bases. The CDR3 loop spans 14 amino acids. CDR3 nucleotides: TGCAGTGCTAGGGGGGACAGGGAACAGCATGGCTACACCTTC. Its translation: CSARGDREQHGYTF.

This sequence joins TRBV7-2 and TRBJ1-5, with D possibly being TRBD1 (5 bases). Trimming took 4 bases from V and 3 from J, leaving 10 bases between them. The CDR3 has 14 amino acids. The V gene's germline CDR1 is SGHTA and CDR2 FQGNSA. CDR3 sequence (DNA): TGTGCCAGCAGCTCCGCGGGGGACAATCAGCCCCAGCATTTT. Translation gives CASSSAGDNQPQHF. The full variable domain, completed using reference TRBV7-2 and TRBJ1-5, is GAGVSQSPSNKVTEKGKDVELRCDPISGHTALYWYRQSLGQGLEFLIYFQGNSAPDKSGLPSDRFSAERTGGSVSTLTIQRTQQEDSAVYLCASSSAGDNQPQHFGDGTRLSIL.

This clonotype came up many times. This sequence joins TRBV11-3 and TRBJ2-7; unclear D gene. The germline V gene encodes CDR1 SGHNT and CDR2 YENEEA. The CDR3 runs 14 residues. V was pared by 2 bases and J by 0 bases, with 8 bases between. The DNA of the CDR3 is TGTGCCAGCAGCTTACATTCAAGCTCCTACGAGCAGTACTTC. Translating it yields CASSLHSSSYEQYF.

About this clonotype itself: One end of the junction does not line up with germline, which may come from a read error. The rearrangement links TRBV2 to TRBJ2-1; a possible D gene is TRBD2 (5 bases). Germline loops: CDR1 SNHLY, CDR2 FYNNEI. The CDR3 loop spans 15 amino acids. The CDR3: CTSTVKRVPGNEQFF. The CDR3 DNA is TGTACCAGCACCGTTAAGAGGGTGCCCGGGAATGAGCAGTTCTTC.

This rearrangement joins TRBV7-4 to TRBJ2-1; 9 nucleotides match TRBD1. The germline gives CDR1 SGHVT, CDR2 SQSDAQ. CDR3 length: 18 amino acids. The junction had 9 bases not matched to a gene; V was cut back by 3 bases and J by 0 bases. As DNA, the CDR3 is TGTGCCAGCAGCTTCCGGGACAGGGCCTCCTCCTCCTACAATGAGCAGTTCTTC. It yields the protein CASSFRDRASSSYNEQFF.

This clonotype was detected ten times or more. The genes are TRBV12-3 or TRBV12-4 and TRBJ1-6, with 7 bases lining up with TRBD1. V shed 6 bases and J 6 bases; nucleotides not matched to a gene: 11. CDR3 length: 16 residues. This CDR3 reads CASSPSAGTANSPLHF. CDR3 coding DNA: TGTGCCAGCAGCCCCTCAGCCGGGACAGCTAATTCACCCCTCCACTTT.

This clonotype was observed a few times. This chain joins TRBV4-3 and TRBJ2-3, with a possible D match to TRBD2 (6 bases). V was shortened by 0 bases and J by 5 bases, with 12 bases between the two germline ends. The CDR3 contains 15 residues. CDR1 is LGHNA and CDR2 is YSLEER in the germline V gene. Here the CDR3 reads CASSQDRGGKDTQYF. The CDR3 nucleotides are TGCGCCAGCAGCCAAGATAGGGGAGGTAAAGATACGCAGTATTTT.

For this clonotype: A much larger clone is a single base away; this may be a read error. V gene TRBV7-3 combines with J gene TRBJ2-1; D is perhaps TRBD1 or TRBD2 (5 bases each). Deletions cut 5 bases from V and 0 bases from J, with 17 bases between. The length of the CDR3 is 17 residues. The germline V gene has CDR1 SGHTA and CDR2 FQGTGA. The CDR3 sequence: CASSPGRGPYSYNEQFF. CDR3 DNA sequence: TGTGCCAGCAGCCCTGGACGGGGACCTTACTCCTACAATGAGCAGTTCTTC.

The chain carries TRBV12-3 or TRBV12-4 and TRBJ2-7; 9 nucleotides agree with TRBD2. The CDR3 is 15 amino acids. V shed 5 bases and J 2 bases; nucleotides not matched to a gene: 7. In DNA form, the CDR3 reads TGTGCCAGCAGTCCAAGCGGGAGGTTAACCTACGAGCAGTACTTC. This codes for CASSPSGRLTYEQYF.